Presented here are 31 T cell receptor beta chains from one specimen sequenced in a study of long-term antiretroviral therapy in people with HIV. The assay, immunoSEQ v3.0, was run at survey level. Repertoires were generated with immunoSEQ multiplex PCR, while TCRdb's copy carries only in-frame clones and drops some. This table has tens of thousands of clones, approximately 80% appearing once. This material consisted of unsorted PBMCs, taken 0.3 years after starting antiretroviral therapy. Receptor source: a man between 18 and 35 years old with HIV.

This chain joins TRBV5-6 and TRBJ2-3, with D hard to call. CDR3 length: 13 amino acids. Germline V gene data show CDR1 as SGHDT and CDR2 as YYEEEE. The V gene lost 4 bases and the J gene lost 1 base, with 7 bases spanning the gap. The CDR3 loop reads CASSDTGTDTQYF. The CDR3 DNA reads as TGTGCCAGCAGCGATACAGGCACAGATACGCAGTATTTT. Drawing the rest from reference TRBV5-6 and TRBJ2-3, the complete variable domain is DAGVTQSPTHLIKTRGQQVTLRCSPKSGHDTVSWYQQALGQGPQFIFQYYEEEERQRGNFPDRFSGHQFPNYSSELNVNALLLGDSALYLCASSDTGTDTQYFGPGTRLTVL.

V and J are TRBV6-5 and TRBJ2-7; TRBD1 matches 9 bases. V shed 4 bases and J 2 bases; nucleotides not matched to a gene: 6. The CDR3 extends over 15 amino acids. Germline V lookup: CDR1 MNHEY, CDR2 SVGAGI. In DNA form, the CDR3 reads TGTGCCAGCAGTTCCGGGACAGGGATCCCCTACGAGCAGTACTTC. Its translation is CASSSGTGIPYEQYF.

This rearrangement joins TRBV27 to TRBJ1-1; the D is unclear. This CDR3 spans 13 amino acids. Germline CDR1 is MNHEY and CDR2 is SMNVEV (reference sequence). V shed 2 bases and J shed 3 bases, with 7 bases lying between them. The CDR3 reads CASSLRPHTEAFF. The DNA of the CDR3 is TGTGCCAGCAGTTTAAGGCCCCACACTGAAGCTTTCTTT.

The chain employs TRBV19 and TRBJ2-7; D may be TRBD2 (5 bases). Trimming removed 4 bases at V and 7 bases at J, with 29 bases between. CDR1 LNHDA and CDR2 SQIVND come from the germline V gene (reference sequence). The CDR3 has 18 amino acids. This chain's CDR3 is CASSKDLGPGGGDYEQYF. CDR3 nucleotides: TGTGCCAGTAGTAAGGACTTGGGCCCCGGAGGAGGTGACTATGAGCAGTACTTC.

The V call is TRBV5-5, the J call TRBJ1-1; 7 bases agree with TRBD1. CDR1 is SGHKS, CDR2 YYEKEE, per germline (reference sequence). CDR3 size: 14 residues. With 4 bases clipped from V and 4 bases from J, the junction kept 7 bases outside the gene matches. The CDR3 DNA is TGTGCCAGCAGCCTGAAGGGGGCCGGCACTGAAGCTTTCTTT. Its protein product is CASSLKGAGTEAFF.

This clone was seen once. CDR3 sequence: CASSETGNTGELFF. CDR3 bases: TGCGCCAGCAGTGAGACAGGAAACACCGGGGAGCTGTTTTTT. V and J are TRBV10-1 and TRBJ2-2; D possibly corresponds to TRBD1 (5 bases). V lost 2 bases and J 2 bases, leaving 6 bases between the germline ends. The length of the CDR3 is 14 residues. Germline CDR1 and CDR2: WNHNN and SYGVQD (reference sequence).

In its sample, this clone was seen a few times. V gene TRBV27 combines with J gene TRBJ1-2; the D is unclear. V lost 5 bases, J lost 4 bases, and 11 bases lay in between. The CDR3 length is 13 residues. CDR1 MNHEY and CDR2 SMNVEV come from the germline V gene (reference sequence). CDR3 region: CASSAIPPYGYTF. In DNA form, the CDR3 reads TGTGCCAGCAGTGCCATTCCCCCCTATGGCTACACCTTC.

V and J are TRBV28 and TRBJ2-7; 9 bases are a match to TRBD1. Germline lookup yields CDR1 MDHEN and CDR2 SYDVKM. V lost 4 bases to trimming and J lost 0 bases; unmatched junction nucleotides: 7. CDR3 length equals 16 residues. The CDR3 here is CASSSSGTGSSYEQYF. The DNA of the CDR3 is TGTGCCAGCAGTTCATCTGGGACAGGGAGCTCCTACGAGCAGTACTTC.

The V gene is TRBV2, the J gene TRBJ2-1; D is unclear. The germline gives CDR1 SNHLY, CDR2 FYNNEI. CDR3 size: 11 residues. V gave up 4 bases and J gave up 10 bases, with 8 bases separating them. The CDR3 spells CASSVVAEQFF. DNA for the CDR3: TGTGCCAGCAGTGTTGTGGCGGAGCAGTTCTTC.

The J gene is TRBJ2-1, the V gene TRBV9, with D possibly being TRBD1 (6 bases). The CDR3 totals 13 residues. V was pared by 3 bases and J by 5 bases, with 9 bases between. Germline-derived CDR1 and CDR2 are SGDLS and YYNGEE. This CDR3 is CASSDGQHNEQFF. DNA for the CDR3: TGTGCCAGCAGCGACGGACAGCACAATGAGCAGTTCTTC.

This chain links TRBV5-6 with TRBJ1-5, with D perhaps matching TRBD1 (6 bases). The CDR3 consists of 15 residues. Germline V lookup: CDR1 SGHDT, CDR2 YYEEEE. Trimming took 5 bases from V and 1 from J, leaving 13 bases between them. This CDR3 is CASSRGRLSNQPQHF. CDR3 sequence (DNA): TGTGCCAGCAGTAGGGGGAGGTTGAGCAATCAGCCCCAGCATTTT.

Here the CDR3 DNA reads TGCGCCAGCACCCGAGGTCTCGGGTTACTAGCCAAAAACATTCAGTACTTC. Translated: CASTRGLGLLAKNIQYF. This chain links TRBV5-1 with TRBJ2-4; D remains unclear. Between the trimmed V and J ends, which lost 6 bases and 0 bases, there was a span of 19 bases. The CDR3 length is 17 residues. CDR1 and CDR2 (germline): SGHRS, YFSETQ.

The rearrangement uses TRBV4-1 and TRBJ1-5, with TRBD1 matching 8 bases. Unmatched junction bases numbered 8, after V lost 3 bases and J lost 4 bases. Germline loops: CDR1 MGHRA, CDR2 YSYEKL. This CDR3 is built from 16 residues. The CDR3 loop is CASSHWPGQDNQPQHF. The CDR3 bases are TGCGCCAGCAGCCACTGGCCGGGACAGGATAATCAGCCCCAGCATTTT.

The J gene is TRBJ1-2, the V gene TRBV2, with D maybe TRBD1 (5 bases). The CDR3 contains 13 residues. V lost 6 bases to trimming and J lost 4 bases, with 12 bases between them. Looked up from germline, CDR1 is SNHLY and CDR2 is FYNNEI. CDR3 in amino acids: CASRFEGRYGYTF. DNA for the CDR3: TGTGCCAGCAGATTCGAGGGGCGCTATGGCTACACCTTC.

The gene calls are TRBV2 and TRBJ1-2; no firm D call. This CDR3 is built from 16 residues. The V end was cut by 5 bases, the J end by 0 bases, with 16 bases between. In germline, CDR1 is SNHLY, CDR2 FYNNEI. This CDR3 reads CASSPRRQNANYGYTF. For the CDR3, the DNA is TGTGCCAGCAGTCCTCGGAGGCAGAACGCTAACTATGGCTACACCTTC.

This chain joins TRBV6-5 and TRBJ1-5; no clear D gene. The CDR3 spans 15 residues. V gave up 0 bases and J gave up 4 bases, with 10 bases separating them. Looked up from germline, CDR1 is MNHEY and CDR2 is SVGAGI. The CDR3 sequence is CASSYSNSKNQPQHF. The CDR3 nucleotides read TGTGCCAGCAGTTACTCGAACAGCAAAAATCAGCCCCAGCATTTT.

The chain couples TRBV5-6 to TRBJ1-2; TRBD1 agrees at 9 bases. The CDR3 spans 15 residues. Germline assignment: CDR1 SGHDT and CDR2 YYEEEE. Losses at the gene ends were 0 bases for V and 4 bases for J; bases not matched to a gene: 4. CDR3 amino acids: CASSLDRGRFYGYTF. The DNA of the CDR3 is TGTGCCAGCAGCTTGGACAGGGGGCGGTTCTATGGCTACACCTTC.

J is TRBJ1-2 and V is TRBV6-1; D ambiguous. The CDR3 is 13 residues long. Trimming shortened V by 3 bases and J by 1 base, and 6 bases separated the two germline ends. Per germline, CDR1 MNHNS and CDR2 SASEGT. The CDR3 bases are TGTGCCAGCAGTGACATCTTTAACTATGGCTACACCTTC. Its protein product is CASSDIFNYGYTF.

The J gene is TRBJ1-1, the V gene TRBV6-5; TRBD1 matches at 7 bases. The junction had 9 bases not matched to a gene; V was cut back by 4 bases and J by 7 bases. The CDR3 sequence is 14 residues long. Germline CDR1 MNHEY, CDR2 SVGAGI. The CDR3 DNA is TGTGCCAGCAGTTTCTACAGGGGCGCCGGTGAAGCTTTCTTT. Its translation is CASSFYRGAGEAFF.

The chain recombines TRBV15 with TRBJ2-3; 13 bases are a match to TRBD2. Germline V gene data show CDR1 as LNHNV and CDR2 as YYDKDF (reference sequence). The CDR3 runs to 15 residues. Unmatched junction bases numbered 0, after V lost 0 bases and J lost 6 bases. This chain's CDR3 is CATSRELAGGDTQYF. CDR3 DNA sequence: TGTGCCACCAGCAGAGAACTAGCGGGAGGGGATACGCAGTATTTT.

The V call is TRBV6-4, the J call TRBJ2-3, with 14 positions matching TRBD2. Trimming at V came to 6 bases and at J to 0 bases, leaving 2 bases not matched to a gene. CDR1 MRHNA and CDR2 SNTAGT come from the germline V gene. This CDR3 contains 16 residues. The CDR3 DNA reads TGTGCCAGCAGCGGACTAGCGGGAGGAAGCACAGATACGCAGTATTTT. Amino acid sequence: CASSGLAGGSTDTQYF.

The V call is TRBV5-3, the J call TRBJ1-6; D might be TRBD1 (5 bases). TRBV5-3 is classed as an ORF, of uncertain function. CDR3 length: 16 residues. The V gene lost 4 bases and the J gene lost 0 bases, with 11 bases spanning the gap. DNA of the CDR3: TGTGCCAGAAGCCCTCCAGGGCTCTCCTATAATTCACCCCTCCACTTT. Protein: CARSPPGLSYNSPLHF.

V is TRBV5-6 and J is TRBJ2-1; maybe TRBD1 (5 bases). Germline loops: CDR1 SGHDT, CDR2 YYEEEE. With 0 bases removed from V and 2 bases from J, the gap between germline ends came to 9 bases. CDR3 length: 15 amino acids. As DNA, the CDR3 is TGTGCCAGCAGCTTGGTGGGCAGGGCCTACAATGAGCAGTTCTTC. Protein product: CASSLVGRAYNEQFF.

To note about this clone: One end of the junction fails to match germline, which may point to a read error. CDR3 loop: CASSVGGRGLKTEAFF. CDR3 DNA: TGTGCCAGCAGCGTAGGCGGCAGGGGGTTGAAGACTGAAGCTTTCTTT. The chain carries TRBV9 and TRBJ1-1; 7 nucleotides line up with TRBD1. Germline values: CDR1 SGDLS, CDR2 YYNGEE. The CDR3 runs 16 residues.

V and J are TRBV27 and TRBJ1-1; D is unclear. Trimming took off 6 bases at V and 7 bases at J, with 18 bases between the two ends. CDR3 length: 14 residues. Germline loops: CDR1 MNHEY, CDR2 SMNVEV (reference sequence). CDR3 bases: TGTGCCAGCAGCCCAAAAGGCGGGTTCGTTGAAGCTTTCTTT. As protein: CASSPKGGFVEAFF.

The V call is TRBV7-9, the J call TRBJ2-2; 7 bases agree with TRBD1. The V gene's germline CDR1 is SEHNR and CDR2 FQNEAQ (reference sequence). J was trimmed by 0 bases and V by 3 bases; bases with no gene match: 13. The CDR3 contains 19 residues. CDR3 in amino acids: CASSFLPESGGSNTGELFF. The CDR3 region has the DNA TGTGCCAGCAGCTTCTTACCGGAGTCAGGGGGATCGAACACCGGGGAGCTGTTTTTT.

V and J are TRBV5-1 and TRBJ1-3; D gene uncertain. V was trimmed by 0 bases and J by 2 bases, leaving 9 bases between them. The CDR3 extends over 15 amino acids. The germline gives CDR1 SGHRS, CDR2 YFSETQ. CDR3 protein: CASSLGPSTGNTIYF. As DNA, the CDR3 is TGCGCCAGCAGCTTGGGGCCGAGCACTGGAAACACCATATATTTT.

J is TRBJ2-7 and V is TRBV7-2; 11 positions match TRBD2. V trimming: 3 bases; J trimming: 5 bases; junction bases outside the gene matches: 6. Looked up from germline, CDR1 is SGHTA and CDR2 is FQGNSA. The CDR3 sequence is 15 residues long. This CDR3 reads CASSFPLAGGNEQYF. DNA of the CDR3: TGTGCCAGCAGCTTTCCCCTAGCGGGAGGAAACGAGCAGTACTTC. The whole variable domain, filled in from reference TRBV7-2 and TRBJ2-7, reads GAGVSQSPSNKVTEKGKDVELRCDPISGHTALYWYRQSLGQGLEFLIYFQGNSAPDKSGLPSDRFSAERTGGSVSTLTIQRTQQEDSAVYLCASSFPLAGGNEQYFGPGTRLTVT.

The chain couples TRBV15 to TRBJ2-7; D unresolved. The CDR3 spans 18 residues. Germline assignment: CDR1 LNHNV and CDR2 YYDKDF (reference sequence). V was pared by 0 bases and J by 0 bases, with 18 bases between. The CDR3 sequence: CATSRDRSSALTSYEQYF. The DNA of the CDR3 is TGTGCCACCAGCAGAGATAGATCGTCAGCCTTGACCTCCTACGAGCAGTACTTC.

The V and J genes are TRBV7-2 and TRBJ1-6, with D maybe TRBD1 (6 bases). V lost 5 bases and J 10 bases, leaving 24 bases between the germline ends. Germline CDR1 SGHTA, CDR2 FQGNSA. This CDR3 has 17 residues. The CDR3 loop is CASSLTLTTGIGSPLHF. The CDR3 DNA follows: TGTGCCAGCAGCCTAACCCTAACTACAGGGATAGGCTCACCCCTCCACTTT.

The CDR3 reads CASSLRGLGTEAFF. The DNA of the CDR3 is TGTGCCAGCAGTCTCAGGGGGCTTGGGACTGAAGCTTTCTTT. The rearrangement joins TRBV6-5 to TRBJ1-1; 8 bases line up with TRBD1. The CDR3 covers 14 residues. J lost 5 bases, V lost 5 bases, and 7 bases had no gene match. Germline V gene data show CDR1 as MNHEY and CDR2 as SVGAGI.